The present entry profiles one T cell receptor beta chain with its context. This record comes from a study of blood T cell repertoires in COVID-19. Profiling relied on immunoSEQ multiplex PCR, and the TCRdb table lists in-frame clones only, not all of them. The sample includes about 37,000 clones, around 92% seen only once; the top ten take around 5.8%. The V and J ends lost 1 base and 3 bases respectively, with 4 bases between them. Germline lookup yields CDR1 SGHNT and CDR2 YENEEA. The CDR3 extends over 13 amino acids. The TCR comes from a woman older than 75 with acute or convalescent COVID-19. The gene calls are TRBV11-3 and TRBJ2-1; D uncertain. Material: peripheral blood. The CDR3 loop is CASSLGGYNEQFF. The CDR3 DNA reads as TGTGCCAGCAGCTTAGGCGGCTACAATGAGCAGTTCTTC.